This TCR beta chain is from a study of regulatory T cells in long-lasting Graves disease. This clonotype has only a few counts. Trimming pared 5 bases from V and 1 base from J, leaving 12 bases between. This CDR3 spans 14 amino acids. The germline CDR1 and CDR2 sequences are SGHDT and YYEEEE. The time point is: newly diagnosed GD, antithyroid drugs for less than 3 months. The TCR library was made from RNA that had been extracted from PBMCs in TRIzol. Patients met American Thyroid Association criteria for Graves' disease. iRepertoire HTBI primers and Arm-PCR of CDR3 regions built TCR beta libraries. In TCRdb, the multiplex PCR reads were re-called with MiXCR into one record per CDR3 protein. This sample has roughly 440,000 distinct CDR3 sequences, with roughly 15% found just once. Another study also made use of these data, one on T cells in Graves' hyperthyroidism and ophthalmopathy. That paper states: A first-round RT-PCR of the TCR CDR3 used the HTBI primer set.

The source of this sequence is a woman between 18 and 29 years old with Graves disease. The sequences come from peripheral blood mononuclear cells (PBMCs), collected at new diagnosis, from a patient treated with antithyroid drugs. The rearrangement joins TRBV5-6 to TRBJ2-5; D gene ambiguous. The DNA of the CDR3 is TGTGCCAGCAGACGGCTATTCACCCAAGAGACCCAGTACTTC. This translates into CASRRLFTQETQYF.